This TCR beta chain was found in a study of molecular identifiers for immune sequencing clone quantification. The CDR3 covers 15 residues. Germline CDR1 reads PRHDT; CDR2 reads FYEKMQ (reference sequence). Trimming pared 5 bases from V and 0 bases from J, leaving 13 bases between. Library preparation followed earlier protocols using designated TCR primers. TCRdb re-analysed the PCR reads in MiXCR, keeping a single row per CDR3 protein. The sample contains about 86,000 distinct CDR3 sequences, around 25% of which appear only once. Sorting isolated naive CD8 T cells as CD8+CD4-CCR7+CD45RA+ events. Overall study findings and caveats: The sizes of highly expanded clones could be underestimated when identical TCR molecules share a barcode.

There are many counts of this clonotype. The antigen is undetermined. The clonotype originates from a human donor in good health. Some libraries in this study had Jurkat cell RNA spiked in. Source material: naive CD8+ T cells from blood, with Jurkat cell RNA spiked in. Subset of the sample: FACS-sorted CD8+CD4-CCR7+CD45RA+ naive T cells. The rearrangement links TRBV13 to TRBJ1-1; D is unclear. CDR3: CASSPRREMNTEAFF. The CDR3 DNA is TGTGCCAGCAGCCCCCGACGTGAAATGAACACTGAAGCTTTCTTT.